Detailed here is one TCR beta chain. Its antigen remains unknown. Relative to the germline gene, one junction end is altered; a read error may explain this. This sample is drawn from a study of CD8+ T cells in alopecia areata. On the study more broadly: A regimen of oral tofacitinib, 5 to 10 mg twice daily, was given to treated patients. After 6 to 18 months of tofacitinib, follow-up continued 6 months off drug.

Extracted from the samples, RNA was reverse transcribed into cDNA to serve as the sequencing template. Only in-frame clones appear in the TCRdb table, and some are missing; sequencing was by immunoSEQ multiplex PCR. The sample carries roughly 150,000 clones, 45% to 60% recorded once. This CDR3 is built from 13 residues. CDR1 GTSNPN and CDR2 SVGIG come from the germline V gene (reference sequence). Findings and limits, study-wide: Resident alphabeta T cells of normal skin are also sequenced in scalp samples.

Collection of lesional scalp punch biopsies and peripheral blood was performed in alopecia areata patients. The receptor's source is a human donor with alopecia areata. This chain joins TRBV30 and TRBJ2-1, with D possibly TRBD1 on 6 matching bases. Material: CD8+ T cells sorted from blood, obtained at week 0. The CDR3 is CAWSPGAYNERFF. The DNA of the CDR3 is TGTGCCTGGAGTCCAGGGGCCTACAATGAGCGGTTCTTC. Complete variable domain (other parts from reference TRBV30 and TRBJ2-1): SQTIHQWPATLVQPVGSPLSLECTVEGTSNPNLYWYRQAAGRGLQLLFYSVGIGQISSEVPQNLSASRPQDRQFILSSKKLLLSDSGFYLCAWSPGAYNERFFGPGTRLTVL.